A selection of T cell receptor beta chains follows, all from one sample in a study of blood T cells in healthy people across ages. MiXCR was run by TCRdb on the 5' RACE reads, yielding one entry per CDR3 protein. Here the sample spans over a million distinct CDR3 sequences, around 39% being singletons. Sequenced input: blood. These receptor sequences come from a woman aged 18-35 years in good health. Each CDR3 is given with its conserved first and last residue. The order of the fields is V gene, CDR3 length, J gene, D gene, clone size, CDR3 protein, CDR3 DNA. The D gene is left open where the match is weak. Size is omitted from some rows. Given values are once, few, many or a class for expanded clones.

>TRBV7-9|13|TRBJ2-7|NA|few
CASSSVGGYEQYF
TGTGCCAGCAGCTCGGTTGGGGGGTACGAGCAGTACTTC
>TRBV5-1|16|TRBJ2-7|NA|NA
CASRRGTPGEAYEQYF
TGCGCCAGCCGTCGCGGCACCCCAGGGGAGGCCTACGAGCAGTACTTC
>TRBV11-2|16|TRBJ2-5|TRBD2|NA
CASSLELAGGEETQYF
TGTGCCAGCAGCTTAGAGCTAGCGGGAGGGGAAGAGACCCAGTACTTC
>TRBV29-1|16|TRBJ2-5|TRBD1|NA
CSLFTGTGKGRETQYF
TGCAGCCTTTTTACCGGGACAGGGAAGGGGCGCGAGACCCAGTACTTC
>TRBV3-1|18|TRBJ1-1|NA|NA
CASSQDFLPGGPGTEAFF
TGTGCCAGCAGCCAAGACTTCTTGCCCGGGGGGCCGGGGACTGAAGCTTTCTTT
>TRBV7-6|15|TRBJ2-3|TRBD2|many
CASSRIAGGTDTQYF
TGTGCCAGCAGCCGCATAGCGGGGGGCACAGATACGCAGTATTTT
>TRBV27|11|TRBJ2-7|TRBD1|NA
CATQTGVKQYF
TGTGCCACCCAGACAGGGGTCAAGCAGTACTTC
>TRBV7-2|15|TRBJ1-5|TRBD1|few
CASSEGTGVNQPQHF
TGTGCCAGCAGCGAGGGGACAGGGGTTAATCAGCCCCAGCATTTT
>TRBV6-1|16|TRBJ2-3|NA|few
CATSKGSLSSTDTQYF
TGTGCCACTTCGAAGGGAAGCTTGTCAAGCACAGATACGCAGTATTTT
>TRBV14|15|TRBJ2-5|NA|NA
CASSPRELVQETQYF
TGTGCCAGCAGCCCCCGGGAGCTAGTTCAAGAGACCCAGTACTTC
>TRBV7-2|14|TRBJ2-3|NA|few
CASSLVAYTDTQYF
TGTGCCAGCAGCTTAGTAGCCTACACAGATACGCAGTATTTT
>TRBV4-1|15|TRBJ2-3|NA|NA
CASSQTQVSTDTQYF
TGCGCCAGCAGCCAAACGCAGGTTAGCACAGATACGCAGTATTTT
>TRBV3-1|15|TRBJ1-6|NA|many
CASSQAGAYNSPLHF
TGTGCCAGCAGCCAAGCAGGGGCCTATAATTCACCCCTCCACTTT
>TRBV7-9|14|TRBJ1-1|NA|NA
CASRAEAMNTEAFF
TGTGCCAGCAGGGCAGAGGCTATGAACACTGAAGCTTTCTTT
>TRBV6-6|15|TRBJ2-4|TRBD2|NA
CASRTPMRGGNIQYF
TGTGCCAGCAGGACCCCCATGCGGGGGGGAAACATTCAGTACTTC
>TRBV11-1|17|TRBJ2-1|NA|NA
CASSLGGASGSYNEQFF
TGTGCCAGTAGCTTAGGGGGGGCTAGCGGCTCCTACAATGAGCAGTTCTTC
>TRBV6-1|15|TRBJ2-7|NA|few
CASRTTGAGGNEQYF
TGTGCCAGCAGAACCACGGGGGCTGGCGGTAACGAGCAGTACTTC
>TRBV5-5|14|TRBJ2-5|NA|NA
CASSYPRVLETQYF
TGTGCCAGCAGCTACCCTAGGGTGTTGGAGACCCAGTACTTC
>TRBV3-1|14|TRBJ1-2|NA|NA
CASSQADGVKGYTF
TGTGCCAGCAGCCAAGCGGACGGGGTGAAGGGCTACACCTTC
>TRBV6-5|15|TRBJ1-2|NA|NA
CASSYSRLSNYGYTF
TGTGCCAGCAGTTACTCGCGCCTGTCTAACTATGGCTACACCTTC
>TRBV7-9|15|TRBJ2-3|TRBD1|NA
CASSGNRGSTDTQYF
TGTGCCAGCAGCGGCAACAGGGGAAGCACAGATACGCAGTATTTT
>TRBV9|16|TRBJ2-1|TRBD2|NA
CASSVVDAGGGDEQFF
TGTGCCAGCAGCGTCGTCGACGCGGGGGGCGGCGATGAGCAGTTCTTC
>TRBV2|11|TRBJ2-1|NA|NA
CASRGGELQFF
TGTGCCAGCCGAGGAGGGGAGTTGCAGTTCTTC
>TRBV10-3|14|TRBJ2-3|NA|NA
CASSEQGGPETQYF
TGTGCCAGCAGTGAGCAAGGGGGGCCTGAGACGCAGTATTTT
>TRBV7-6|20|TRBJ2-7|NA|NA
CASSLARASPAESSYNEQYF
TGTGCCAGCAGCTTAGCGCGGGCCAGTCCAGCGGAGAGCTCCTACAATGAGCAGTACTTC
>TRBV29-1|14|TRBJ1-4|TRBD1|few
CSVVVGGGTGKLFF
TGCAGCGTTGTTGTTGGAGGGGGCACAGGAAAACTGTTTTTT
>TRBV5-1|15|TRBJ2-7|TRBD1|NA
CASSLGQGDSCEQYF
TGCGCCAGCAGCTTGGGGCAGGGGGATTCCTGCGAGCAGTACTTC
>TRBV12-3/TRBV12-4|16|TRBJ2-3|NA|NA
CASNNWRGERTDTQYF
TGTGCCAGCAACAACTGGAGGGGGGAGCGAACAGATACGCAGTATTTT